This TCR beta chain stems from a study of T cell responses to AZD1222 COVID-19 vaccine. This table comes from immunoSEQ multiplex PCR, and its TCRdb copy is limited to in-frame clones, with some not included. There are roughly 77,000 clones in the sample; 70% to 90% occur only once, and 4% to 5.5% lies in the top ten. Trimming cost V 1 base and J 0 bases, with 9 bases left between them. Germline values: CDR1 MGHRA, CDR2 YSYEKL. The CDR3 is 15 amino acids. This TCR derives from an adult in good health. Sequenced material: peripheral blood, taken on day 0 of MenACWY control vaccination. This rearrangement joins TRBV4-1 to TRBJ1-1; no reliable D call. The chain's CDR3 is CASSQGEALNTEAFF. The CDR3, as DNA: TGCGCCAGCAGCCAAGGAGAGGCACTGAACACTGAAGCTTTCTTT.